These 25 T cell receptor beta chains came from one sample sequenced in a study of CD8+CD57+ T cells in acquired aplastic anemia. All sequencing subjects had displayed CD8+CD57+ cell expansion on flow cytometry. The TCR beta profiling, which covered VDJ combination and CDR3 sequence, was carried out using genomic DNA as the template. One entry per CDR3 protein, called by TCRdb with MiXCR from the reads. The sample lists 170,000 or so distinct CDR3 sequences; about 50% were seen once. The sequenced sample was sorted CD4+, CD8+, or CD8+CD57+ T cells (not recorded which) from PBMCs. The receptors here all came from a human donor with aplastic anemia.

As for this clonotype: A read error may account for a junction end that differs from germline. The chain has TRBV24-1 and TRBJ2-7; either TRBD1 or TRBD2 may supply D (5 bases each). The CDR3 totals 15 residues. Germline V CDR1 and CDR2: KGHDR, SFDVKD. The CDR3 region has the DNA TGTGCCACCAGTTCCGGGGCCGTGAGCTCCTACGAGCAGTGCTTC. It encodes CATSSGAVSSYEQCF.

This clonotype has only one observation. This chain uses TRBV13 with TRBJ1-6; D is ambiguous. With 4 bases removed from V and 6 bases from J, the gap between germline ends came to 13 bases. The CDR3 has 15 amino acids. Germline V gene lookup returns CDR1 PRHDT and CDR2 FYEKMQ (reference sequence). The CDR3 DNA is TGTGCCAGCAGCTCAGGCCGGGGTCTTAATTCACCCCTCCACTTT. It is translated as CASSSGRGLNSPLHF. The full variable domain, with the rest looked up from reference TRBV13 and TRBJ1-6, is AAGVIQSPRHLIKEKRETATLKCYPIPRHDTVYWYQQGPGQDPQFLISFYEKMQSDKGSIPDRFSAQQFSDYHSELNMSSLELGDSALYFCASSSGRGLNSPLHFGNGTRLTVT.

As concerns this clonotype: Given a much more abundant clone one base away, this may be a read error. The rearrangement joins TRBV5-1 to TRBJ1-4, with D perhaps matching TRBD1 (5 bases). Germline V gene lookup returns CDR1 SGHRS and CDR2 YFSETQ. This CDR3 region has 15 residues. CDR3 residues: CASSYREGPNEELFF. For the CDR3, the DNA is TGCGCCAGCAGCTATAGGGAGGGGCCTAATGAAGAACTGTTTTTT.

CDR3 sequence reads: CASSDDRDEGSYEQYF. CDR3 DNA: TGTGCCAGCAGTGATGACCGGGACGAAGGCTCCTACGAGCAGTACTTC. This sequence joins TRBV6-1 and TRBJ2-7, with D possibly called TRBD1 or TRBD2 (5 bases each). With 3 bases removed from V and 0 bases from J, the gap between germline ends came to 15 bases. Germline CDR1 is MNHNS and CDR2 is SASEGT. This CDR3 has 16 residues.

Concerning this clonotype: Likely a read error: the CDR3 ends without its conserved phenylalanine or tryptophan. This chain connects TRBV19 to TRBJ2-7; D gene uncertain. This CDR3 region has 15 residues. With 1 base removed from V and 1 base from J, the gap between germline ends came to 11 bases. Germline CDR1 LNHDA, CDR2 SQIVND (reference sequence). The CDR3 protein is CASSIGLYGSYEQYL. The CDR3 DNA reads TGTGCCAGTAGTATAGGCCTTTATGGATCCTACGAGCAGTACCTC.

The sample holds a few counts of this clonotype. The rearrangement links TRBV24-1 to TRBJ2-5; D might be TRBD1 (6 bases). This CDR3 spans 13 amino acids. Germline lookup yields CDR1 KGHDR and CDR2 SFDVKD. The V end was cut by 7 bases, the J end by 5 bases, with 13 bases between. The CDR3 region is CATSRGPWETQYF. The CDR3 bases are TGTGCCACCAGCAGGGGCCCATGGGAGACCCAGTACTTC.

This clonotype has a handful of counts. The V and J genes are TRBV6-5 and TRBJ1-1; a possible D gene is TRBD1 (5 bases). Germline CDR1 MNHEY, CDR2 SVGAGI. The ends were cut back, 2 bases at V and 4 bases at J, with 11 bases in the middle. This CDR3 is built from 14 residues. CDR3 amino acids: CASSYGGRSTEAFF. The CDR3 nucleotides read TGTGCCAGCAGTTACGGGGGGAGGAGCACTGAAGCTTTCTTT.

This chain connects TRBV29-1 to TRBJ2-3, with TRBD2 matching 9 bases. Per germline, CDR1 SQVTM and CDR2 ANQGSEA. Losses at the gene ends were 7 bases for V and 5 bases for J; bases not matched to a gene: 10. The CDR3 has 14 residues. DNA of the CDR3: TGCAGCGGTCGACTAGCGGCCGTGGGAGATACGCAGTATTTT. It codes for CSGRLAAVGDTQYF.

The CDR3 sequence: CATSVRTSGSRETQYF. For the CDR3, the DNA is TGTGCCACCAGTGTTAGGACTAGCGGGAGTCGAGAGACCCAGTACTTC. The genes are TRBV24-1 and TRBJ2-5; the match to TRBD2 covers 13 bases. The CDR3 totals 16 residues. With V trimmed by 5 bases and J by 4 bases, 6 bases remained unmatched. CDR1 is KGHDR and CDR2 is SFDVKD in the germline V gene.

In this sample, this clonotype turned up many times. The chain combines TRBV13 with TRBJ2-7, with 9 bases matching TRBD2. CDR1 and CDR2 (germline): PRHDT, FYEKMQ (reference sequence). The CDR3 has 13 residues. V was pared by 1 base and J by 7 bases, with 2 bases of the junction left unmatched. In nucleotides, the CDR3 is TGTGCCAGCAGCTTAGAGCTAGCGGGGGAGCAGTACTTC. Protein: CASSLELAGEQYF.

On this clonotype itself: A much larger clone lies one base from this, so it may be a read error. J is TRBJ2-7 and V is TRBV13; TRBD2 matches at 10 bases. V shed 4 bases, J shed 6 bases, and the junction held 9 bases outside the gene matches. Per the germline V gene, CDR1 is PRHDT and CDR2 is FYEKMQ (reference sequence). The CDR3 consists of 15 residues. As DNA, the CDR3 is TGTGCCAGCAGCTCCCCTAGCGGGAGTCTCCGCGAGCAGTACTTC. It yields the protein CASSSPSGSLREQYF.

The genes are TRBV29-1 and TRBJ1-6; D call uncertain. The CDR3 spans 14 residues. Trimming took 5 bases from V and 2 from J, leaving 10 bases between them. The germline gives CDR1 SQVTM, CDR2 ANQGSEA. The CDR3 here is CSVKESTYNSPLHF. The CDR3 region has the DNA TGCAGCGTTAAGGAATCGACCTATAATTCACCCCTCCACTTT.

V and J are TRBV24-1 and TRBJ2-3, with 7 bases identical to TRBD1. Germline V lookup: CDR1 KGHDR, CDR2 SFDVKD. CDR3 size: 17 residues. Trimming removed 2 bases from V and 0 bases from J; junction bases left unmatched: 7. This CDR3 is CATSDSGQFPSTDTQYF. In DNA, the CDR3 is TGTGCCACCAGTGATTCGGGACAGTTCCCCAGCACAGATACGCAGTATTTT.

This chain uses TRBV15 with TRBJ1-2; possible D gene TRBD1, 6 bases. This CDR3 is 15 amino acids long. Germline-derived CDR1 and CDR2 are LNHNV and YYDKDF (reference sequence). The V and J ends lost 1 base and 0 bases respectively, with 9 bases between them. The CDR3: CATSRGGTTNYGYTF. The CDR3 nucleotides are TGTGCCACCAGCAGAGGGGGGACAACTAACTATGGCTACACCTTC.

This chain uses TRBV4-2 with TRBJ2-1; D gene unclear. CDR1 and CDR2 (germline): LGHNA, YNFKEQ. V shed 3 bases and J shed 8 bases, with 14 bases lying between them. The CDR3 contains 14 residues. The CDR3 sequence is CASSHFDTSHEQFF. As DNA, the CDR3 is TGTGCCAGCAGCCATTTCGACACGTCCCATGAGCAGTTCTTC.

This clonotype was seen at least ten times. The rearrangement uses TRBV7-2 and TRBJ1-2; tentative D call: TRBD1 (5 bases). In germline, CDR1 is SGHTA, CDR2 FQGNSA. Trimming removed 5 bases from V and 7 bases from J, with 20 bases in between. This CDR3 has 15 amino acids. CDR3 loop: CASSIGLGALGGYTF. As DNA, the CDR3 is TGTGCCAGCAGCATAGGGCTAGGGGCCCTGGGTGGCTACACCTTC.

The chain couples TRBV7-1 to TRBJ2-1, with 11 bases that match TRBD1. TRBV7-1 is sorted into the ORF group, with uncertain function. The trim removed 3 bases at V and 3 bases at J, leaving 16 bases unmatched. The CDR3 covers 20 residues. CDR3 in amino acids: CASSSYPYYLGTGGYNEQFF. DNA of the CDR3: TGTGCCAGCAGCTCCTACCCATACTACCTCGGGACAGGGGGCTACAATGAGCAGTTCTTC.

Turning to this clonotype: This may be a read error: a much more frequent sequence differs by one nucleotide. The chain is built from TRBV12-5 and TRBJ1-1; 7 bases match TRBD1. Trimming cost V 1 base and J 11 bases; bases outside gene matches: 7. From germline, CDR1 is LGHNT and CDR2 FRNRAP. This CDR3 region has 13 residues. DNA for the CDR3: TGTGCTAGTGGTTTGGCCGAAACAGGGGATGCTTTCTTT. As protein: CASGLAETGDAFF. The full variable domain, its missing parts supplied by reference TRBV12-5 and TRBJ1-1, is DARVTQTPRHKVTEMGQEVTMRCQPILGHNTVFWYRQTMMQGLELLAYFRNRAPLDDSGMPKDRFSAEMPDATLATLKIQPSEPRDSAVYFCASGLAETGDAFFGQGTRLTVV.

The V and J genes are TRBV6-1 and TRBJ1-1; the D gene is possibly TRBD1 (6 bases). The CDR3 contains 14 residues. Germline CDR1 is MNHNS and CDR2 is SASEGT. V dropped 3 bases and J dropped 3 bases, with 11 bases sitting between them. In nucleotides, the CDR3 is TGTGCCAGCAGTGAGGGGGCCAGGGACACTGAAGCTTTCTTT. It encodes CASSEGARDTEAFF.

V gene TRBV11-2 combines with J gene TRBJ2-7, with 9 bases identical to TRBD1. With V trimmed by 4 bases and J by 0 bases, 1 base remained unmatched. Germline CDR1 SGHAT, CDR2 FQNNGV. CDR3 length: 14 amino acids. CDR3 residues: CASSSQGASYEQYF. The CDR3 nucleotides read TGTGCCAGCAGCTCACAGGGGGCCTCCTACGAGCAGTACTTC. Filled out from reference TRBV11-2 and TRBJ2-7, the complete variable domain reads EAGVAQSPRYKIIEKRQSVAFWCNPISGHATLYWYQQILGQGPKLLIQFQNNGVVDDSQLPKDRFSAERLKGVDSTLKIQPAKLEDSAVYLCASSSQGASYEQYFGPGTRLTVT.

The chain is built from TRBV5-1 and TRBJ2-7; TRBD1 agrees at 8 bases. Unmatched junction bases numbered 8, after V lost 5 bases and J lost 4 bases. The V gene's germline CDR1 is SGHRS and CDR2 YFSETQ. The CDR3 consists of 14 residues. CDR3 amino acids: CASRRTGPEYEQYF. The CDR3 nucleotides read TGCGCCAGCAGGAGGACAGGGCCGGAGTACGAGCAGTACTTC.

V and J are TRBV24-1 and TRBJ2-3; TRBD2 agrees at 7 bases. This CDR3 has 17 residues. CDR1 KGHDR and CDR2 SFDVKD come from the germline V gene. V lost 2 bases, J lost 4 bases, and 11 bases stayed unmatched. For the CDR3, the DNA is TGTGCCACCAGTGATTGGAGAGCGGGATCAAAGGCAGATACGCAGTATTTT. It codes for CATSDWRAGSKADTQYF.

This chain connects TRBV14 to TRBJ1-2; 8 nucleotides line up with TRBD1. The V gene end was trimmed by 2 bases and the J gene end by 4 bases; junction bases not matched to a gene: 9. CDR3 length: 16 residues. Per germline, CDR1 SGHDN and CDR2 FVKESK. DNA for the CDR3: TGTGCCAGCAGCCAATTAGCCACAGGGGGAAGCTATGGCTACACCTTC. Translation: CASSQLATGGSYGYTF. Combining the CDR3 with reference TRBV14 and TRBJ1-2 gives the whole variable domain EAGVTQFPSHSVIEKGQTVTLRCDPISGHDNLYWYRRVMGKEIKFLLHFVKESKQDESGMPNNRFLAERTGGTYSTLKVQPAELEDSGVYFCASSQLATGGSYGYTFGSGTRLTVV.

The chain employs TRBV20-1 and TRBJ1-6; 7 bases agree with TRBD1. The CDR3 contains 13 residues. J lost 12 bases, V lost 1 base, and 6 bases had no gene match. Germline loops: CDR1 DFQATT, CDR2 SNEGSKA (reference sequence). The CDR3 DNA follows: TGCAGTGCTAGAGCCCAGGGGGGTTTACCCCTCCACTTT. Amino acid sequence: CSARAQGGLPLHF.

In regard to this clonotype: One end of the junction varies from germline; a read error may be responsible. V and J are TRBV7-9 and TRBJ2-7, with D hard to call. This CDR3 region has 12 residues. Germline CDR1 reads SEHNR; CDR2 reads FQNEAQ (reference sequence). DNA of the CDR3: TGTGCCAGCAGCGGTGTCTCCTACGTGCAGTACTTC. Translated, it gives CASSGVSYVQYF.